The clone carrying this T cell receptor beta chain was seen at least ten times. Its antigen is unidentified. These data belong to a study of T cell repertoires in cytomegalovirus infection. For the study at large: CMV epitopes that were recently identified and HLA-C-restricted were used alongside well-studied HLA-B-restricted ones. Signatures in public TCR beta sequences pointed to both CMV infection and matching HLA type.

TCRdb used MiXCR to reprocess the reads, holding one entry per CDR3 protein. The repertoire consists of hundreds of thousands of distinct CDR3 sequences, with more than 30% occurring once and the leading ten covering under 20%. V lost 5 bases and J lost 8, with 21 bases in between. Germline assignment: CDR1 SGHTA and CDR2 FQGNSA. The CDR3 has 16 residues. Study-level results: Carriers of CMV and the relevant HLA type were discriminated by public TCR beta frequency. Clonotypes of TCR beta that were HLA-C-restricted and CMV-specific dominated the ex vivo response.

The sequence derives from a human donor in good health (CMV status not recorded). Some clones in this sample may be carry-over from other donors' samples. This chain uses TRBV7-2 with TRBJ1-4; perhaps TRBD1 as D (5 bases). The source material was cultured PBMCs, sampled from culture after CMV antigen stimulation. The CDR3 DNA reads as TGTGCCAGCAGCCCCCTTGGGGGGGGGGTCGGGGAAAAACTGTTTTTT. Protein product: CASSPLGGGVGEKLFF.